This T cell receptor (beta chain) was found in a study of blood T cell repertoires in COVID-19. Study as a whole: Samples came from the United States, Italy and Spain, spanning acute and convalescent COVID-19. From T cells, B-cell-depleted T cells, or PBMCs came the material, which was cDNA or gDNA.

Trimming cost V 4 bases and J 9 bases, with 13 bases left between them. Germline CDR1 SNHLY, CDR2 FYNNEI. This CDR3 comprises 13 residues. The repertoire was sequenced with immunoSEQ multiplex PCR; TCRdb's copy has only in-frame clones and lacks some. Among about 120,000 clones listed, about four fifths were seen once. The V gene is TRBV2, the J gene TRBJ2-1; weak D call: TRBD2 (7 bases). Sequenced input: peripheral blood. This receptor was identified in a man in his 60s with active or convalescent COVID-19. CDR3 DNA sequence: TGTGCCAGCAGTGTGTCGGGGGGCGGTGAGCAGTTCTTC. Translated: CASSVSGGGEQFF.